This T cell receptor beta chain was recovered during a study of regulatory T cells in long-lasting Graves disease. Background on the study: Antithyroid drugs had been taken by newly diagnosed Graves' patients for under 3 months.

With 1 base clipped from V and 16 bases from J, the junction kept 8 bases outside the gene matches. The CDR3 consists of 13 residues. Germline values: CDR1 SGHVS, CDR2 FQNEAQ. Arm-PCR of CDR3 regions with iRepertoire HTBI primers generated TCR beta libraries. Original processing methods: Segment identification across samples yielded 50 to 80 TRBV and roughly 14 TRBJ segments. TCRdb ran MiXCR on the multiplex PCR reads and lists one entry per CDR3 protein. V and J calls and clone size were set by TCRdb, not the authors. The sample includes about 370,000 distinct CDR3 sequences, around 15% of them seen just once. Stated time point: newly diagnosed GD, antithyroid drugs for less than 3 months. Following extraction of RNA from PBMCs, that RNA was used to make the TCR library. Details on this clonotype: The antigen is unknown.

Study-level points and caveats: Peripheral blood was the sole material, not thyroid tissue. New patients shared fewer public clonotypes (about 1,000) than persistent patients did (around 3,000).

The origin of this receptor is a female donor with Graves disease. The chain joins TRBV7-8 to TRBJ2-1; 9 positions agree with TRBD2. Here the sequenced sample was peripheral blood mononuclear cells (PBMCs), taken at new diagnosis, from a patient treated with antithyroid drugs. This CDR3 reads CASSLVSLAGNFF. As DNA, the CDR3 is TGTGCCAGCAGCTTAGTCTCCCTAGCGGGAAACTTCTTC.